This T cell receptor (beta chain) was identified in a study of CDR3 diversity in severe acne (dated by TCRdb to the late 2010s). To prepare the library, PCR was applied. The instrument was an Illumina HiSeq 2000. In TCRdb, the public reads were trimmed at Q25 with fastp and aligned with MiXCR, with productive beta chains retained. CDR3 protein sequences are deduplicated, and each keeps its most common genes and DNA. The sample table holds about 90,000 distinct CDR3 sequences, of which around 50% were seen once. The ten largest clones capture roughly a tenth of the sample. A word on this clonotype: Its antigen remains unidentified. No per-base quality is available; no much larger clone lies one base away.

CDR1 and CDR2, looked up from the germline V gene, are MDHEN and SYDVKM. V and J lose 10 bases and 6 bases, and a span of 15 bases separates them. From the cysteine up to the phenylalanine, the CDR3 has a length of 12 residues. Only the CDR3 region is kept as DNA, spanning 36 bases read in frame from base 1. This receptor was identified in a male donor in good health, serving as a control. The sample consisted of blood. The chain was built from TRBV28 and TRBJ1-2; 6 matching bases give a weak D call of TRBD1. The nucleotides are TGTGCCATCCCGGACAGTGACGATGGCTACACCTTC. Protein translation: CAIPDSDDGYTF.